This T cell receptor (beta chain) was recorded in a study of blood T cell repertoires in COVID-19. About the research overall: The samples span acute and convalescent COVID-19 from the United States, Italy and Spain.

This clone has only one observation. The CDR3 runs 14 residues. Trimming left V 1 base short and J 4 bases short, with 10 bases between. Germline-derived CDR1 and CDR2 are LGHDT and YNNKEL (reference sequence). How the authors handled the data: Quantification of nucleated cells was approximated via reference gene primer amplification. Assay: immunoSEQ multiplex PCR; the TCRdb copy retains only in-frame clones and omits some. V, J and clone size are those of that table, while D and trimming were read from the DNA. This table has around 300,000 clones, 80% to 90% appearing once. Those enrolled, adults aged about 18 to 95 years, came from about 24 US areas. Symptom resolution, clearance, or two negative PCRs marked the recovered donors of Cohort 3.

Input material: PBMCs or T cells enriched from blood (not recorded which). This chain uses TRBV3-1 (or the pseudogene TRBV3-2) with TRBJ1-2, with D unresolved. This TCR was sampled from a woman between 18 and 29 years old who had recovered from COVID-19. The CDR3 region has the DNA TGTGCCAGCAGCCAAGTGGCGGCGAGCTATGGCTACACCTTC. Amino acid sequence: CASSQVAASYGYTF.